The sequence of this T cell receptor beta chain was determined in a study of cytomegalovirus exposure and HLA in healthy donors. The CDR3 has 16 amino acids. V lost 3 bases and J lost 3; bases outside the gene matches: 9. The germline V gene has CDR1 SGDLS and CDR2 YYNGEE. PCR was performed using 60 Vbeta and 13 Jbeta primers. The method was immunoSEQ multiplex PCR; TCRdb's version includes in-frame clones alone and lacks a portion of them. The sample consists of around 130,000 clones, over 70% of them appearing once. Sequences were obtained from PBMCs. This clonotype was sampled from a woman in her sixties in good health and CMV-seropositive. This chain links TRBV9 with TRBJ2-3; 8 positions agree with TRBD1. CDR3 residues: CASSASGQGRTDTQYF. The CDR3 bases are TGTGCCAGCAGCGCTTCAGGACAGGGAAGGACAGATACGCAGTATTTT.